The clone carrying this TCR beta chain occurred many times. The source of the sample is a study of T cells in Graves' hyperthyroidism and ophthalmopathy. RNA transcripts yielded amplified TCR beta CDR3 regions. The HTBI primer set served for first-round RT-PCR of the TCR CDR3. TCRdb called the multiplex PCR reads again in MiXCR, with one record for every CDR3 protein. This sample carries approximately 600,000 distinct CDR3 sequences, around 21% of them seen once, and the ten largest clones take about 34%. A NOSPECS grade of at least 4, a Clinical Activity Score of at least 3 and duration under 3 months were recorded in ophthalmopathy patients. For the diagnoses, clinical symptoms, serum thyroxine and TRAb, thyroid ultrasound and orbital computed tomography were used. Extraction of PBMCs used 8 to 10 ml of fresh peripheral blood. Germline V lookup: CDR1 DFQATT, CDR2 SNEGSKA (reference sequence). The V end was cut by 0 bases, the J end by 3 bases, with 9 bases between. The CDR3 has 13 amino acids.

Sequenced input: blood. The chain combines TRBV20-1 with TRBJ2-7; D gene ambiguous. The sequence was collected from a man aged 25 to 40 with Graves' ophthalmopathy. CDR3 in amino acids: CSARDPADYEQYF. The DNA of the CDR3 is TGCAGTGCTAGAGATCCGGCAGACTACGAGCAGTACTTC.